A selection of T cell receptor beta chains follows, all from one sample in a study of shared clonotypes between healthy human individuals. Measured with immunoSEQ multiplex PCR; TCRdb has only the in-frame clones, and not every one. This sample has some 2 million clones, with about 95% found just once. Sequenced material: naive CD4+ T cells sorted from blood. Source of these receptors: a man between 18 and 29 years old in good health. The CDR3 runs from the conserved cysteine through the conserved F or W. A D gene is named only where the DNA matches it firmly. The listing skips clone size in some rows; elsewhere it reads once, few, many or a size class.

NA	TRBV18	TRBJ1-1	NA	CASSPAEMNTEAFF	TGTGCCAGCTCACCGGCAGAAATGAACACTGAAGCTTTCTTT
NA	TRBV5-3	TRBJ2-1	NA	CAREVAGSSYNEQFF	TGTGCCAGAGAAGTAGCCGGGAGCTCCTACAATGAGCAGTTCTTC
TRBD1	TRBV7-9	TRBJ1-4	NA	CASSPGTAIATNEKLFF	TGTGCCAGCAGCCCTGGGACAGCCATAGCAACTAATGAAAAACTGTTTTTT
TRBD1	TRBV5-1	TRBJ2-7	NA	CASTRQGSYEQYF	TGCGCCAGCACAAGACAGGGCTCCTACGAGCAGTACTTC
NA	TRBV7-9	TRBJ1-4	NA	CASSLAGTTNEKLFF	TGTGCCAGCAGCTTAGCTGGGACAACTAATGAAAAACTGTTTTTT
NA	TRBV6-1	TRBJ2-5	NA	CASRKRETQYF	TGTGCCAGCAGAAAAAGGGAGACCCAGTACTTC
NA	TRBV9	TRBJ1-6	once	CASSARGSPLHF	TGTGCCAGCAGCGCACGGGGTTCACCCCTCCACTTT
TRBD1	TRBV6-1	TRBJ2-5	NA	CASSAGTGGGETQYF	TGTGCCAGCAGTGCCGGGACAGGGGGCGGGGAGACCCAGTACTTC
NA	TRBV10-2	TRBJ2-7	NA	CASSQLALYEQYF	TGCGCCAGCAGTCAACTGGCTCTCTACGAGCAGTACTTC
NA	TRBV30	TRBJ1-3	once	CAWSLGNTIYF	TGTGCCTGGAGTTTAGGAAACACCATATATTTT
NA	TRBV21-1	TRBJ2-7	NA	CASSNNKQGAGYEQYF	TGTGCCAGCAGCAATAATAAACAGGGGGCTGGCTACGAGCAGTACTTC
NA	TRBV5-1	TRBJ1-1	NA	CASRPTDTFMNTEAFF	TGCGCCAGCAGACCTACGGACACTTTTATGAACACTGAAGCTTTCTTT
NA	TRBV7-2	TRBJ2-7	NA	CASSPLSVSSYEQYF	TGTGCCAGCAGCCCTTTGAGCGTGAGCTCCTACGAGCAGTACTTC
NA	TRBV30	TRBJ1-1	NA	CAWTLQQGKSKEAFF	TGTGCCTGGACCCTCCAGCAGGGTAAATCTAAGGAAGCTTTCTTT
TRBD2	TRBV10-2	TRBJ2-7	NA	CASSGPAPGLAGESYEQYF	TGCGCCAGCAGTGGGCCTGCTCCGGGACTAGCGGGAGAGTCCTACGAGCAGTACTTC
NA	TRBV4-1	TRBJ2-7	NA	CASSHQGKNRFYEQYF	TGCGCCAGCAGCCATCAGGGTAAGAACAGATTCTACGAGCAGTACTTC
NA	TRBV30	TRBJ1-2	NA	CAWSHREGYGYTF	TGTGCCTGGAGCCACAGGGAGGGATATGGCTACACCTTC
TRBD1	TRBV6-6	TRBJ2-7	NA	CASSYGTGHEQYF	TGTGCCAGCAGTTACGGGACAGGGCACGAGCAGTACTTC
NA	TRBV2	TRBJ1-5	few	CASSPGVQPQHF	TGTGCCAGCAGTCCAGGGGTTCAGCCCCAGCATTTT
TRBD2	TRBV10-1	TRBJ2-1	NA	CASSGAAGVANNEQFF	TGCGCCAGCAGTGGAGCAGCGGGAGTTGCCAACAATGAGCAGTTCTTC
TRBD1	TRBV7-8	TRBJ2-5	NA	CASRTDRGLQETQYF	TGTGCCAGCAGGACAGACAGGGGGCTCCAAGAGACCCAGTACTTC
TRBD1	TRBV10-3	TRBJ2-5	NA	CAISDVDRAKETQYF	TGTGCCATCAGTGATGTGGACAGGGCTAAAGAGACCCAGTACTTC
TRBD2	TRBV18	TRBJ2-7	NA	CASSPGREASYEQYF	TGTGCCAGCTCACCAGGGCGGGAGGCTTCCTACGAGCAGTACTTC
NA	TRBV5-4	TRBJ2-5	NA	CASSLTGTTGGETQYF	TGTGCCAGCAGCCTTACCGGGACAACGGGTGGAGAGACCCAGTACTTC
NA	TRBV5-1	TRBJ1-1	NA	CASSLEPYRDAEAFF	TGTGCCAGCAGCTTGGAACCCTACAGGGACGCTGAAGCTTTCTTT
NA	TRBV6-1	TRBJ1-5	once	CASVLGGSSNQPQHF	TGTGCCAGCGTTCTTGGAGGGTCCAGCAATCAGCCCCAGCATTTT
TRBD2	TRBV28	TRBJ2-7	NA	CASSLSTSWLAGGYEQYF	TGTGCCAGCAGTTTATCTACGTCATGGCTAGCGGGAGGGTACGAGCAGTACTTC
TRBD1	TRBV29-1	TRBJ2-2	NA	CSVIAGTGNTGELFF	TGCAGCGTTATAGCCGGGACAGGAAACACCGGGGAGCTGTTTTTT
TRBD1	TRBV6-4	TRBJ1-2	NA	CASSDPGQQNYGYTF	TGTGCCAGCAGTGACCCGGGACAGCAAAACTATGGCTACACCTTC
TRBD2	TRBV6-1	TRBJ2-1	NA	CASSERGLASNEQFF	TGTGCCAGCAGTGAAAGGGGACTAGCGTCCAATGAGCAGTTCTTC
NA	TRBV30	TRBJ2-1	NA	CAWAVGSYNEQFF	TGTGCCTGGGCCGTGGGGTCCTACAATGAGCAGTTCTTC
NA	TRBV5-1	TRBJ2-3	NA	CASSSDGWITDTQYF	TGCGCCAGCAGCTCGGACGGCTGGATCACAGATACGCAGTATTTT
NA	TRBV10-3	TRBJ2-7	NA	CAISESASDEQYF	TGTGCCATCAGTGAGTCCGCCAGCGACGAGCAGTACTTC
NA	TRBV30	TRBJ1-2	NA	CVSGQSGYTF	TGTGTATCGGGCCAAAGTGGCTACACCTTC
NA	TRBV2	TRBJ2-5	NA	CASSVTDTQETQYF	TGTGCCAGCAGTGTAACTGACACCCAAGAGACCCAGTACTTC
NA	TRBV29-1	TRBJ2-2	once	CSVEGMRSGELFF	TGCAGCGTTGAGGGGATGAGAAGCGGGGAGCTGTTTTTT
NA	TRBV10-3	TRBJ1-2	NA	CAISEETGGFYGYTF	TGTGCCATCAGTGAAGAAACAGGCGGCTTCTATGGCTACACCTTC
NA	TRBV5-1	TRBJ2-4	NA	CASSSTETKNIQYF	TGCGCCAGCAGCTCAACGGAGACCAAAAACATTCAGTACTTC
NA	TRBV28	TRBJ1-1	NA	CASSLIKGAEAFF	TGTGCCAGCAGTCTGATAAAGGGAGCTGAAGCTTTCTTT
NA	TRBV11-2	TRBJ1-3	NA	CASSPSSGNTIYF	TGTGCCAGCAGCCCCTCTTCTGGAAACACCATATATTTT
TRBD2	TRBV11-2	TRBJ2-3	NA	CASSLVLAGGNTQYF	TGTGCCAGCAGCTTAGTACTAGCGGGGGGTAATACGCAGTATTTT
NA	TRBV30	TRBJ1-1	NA	CAWNPQGDWGYTEAFF	TGTGCCTGGAATCCCCAGGGCGATTGGGGGTACACTGAAGCTTTCTTT
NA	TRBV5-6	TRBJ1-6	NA	CASSLFFPNPHNSPLHF	TGTGCCAGCAGCTTGTTCTTCCCGAACCCCCATAATTCACCCCTCCACTTT
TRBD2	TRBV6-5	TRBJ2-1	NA	CASRRLAGGMNEQFF	TGTGCCAGCAGGCGGCTAGCGGGAGGGATGAATGAGCAGTTCTTC
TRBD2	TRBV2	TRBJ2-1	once	CASSLGLAGLYGEQFF	TGTGCCAGCAGCTTGGGACTAGCGGGACTTTATGGTGAGCAGTTCTTC
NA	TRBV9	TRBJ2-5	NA	CASSVPAEGETQYF	TGTGCCAGCAGCGTACCGGCGGAGGGGGAGACCCAGTACTTC
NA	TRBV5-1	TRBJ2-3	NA	CASSLVSESDTQYF	TGCGCCAGCAGCTTGGTATCAGAATCAGATACGCAGTATTTT
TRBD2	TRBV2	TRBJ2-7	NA	CASNYGLAGEQYF	TGTGCCAGCAACTACGGACTAGCTGGCGAGCAGTACTTC
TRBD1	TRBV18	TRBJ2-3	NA	CASSLGQGSDTQYF	TGTGCCAGCTCACTCGGACAGGGATCAGATACGCAGTATTTT
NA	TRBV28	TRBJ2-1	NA	CASSSATGANEQFF	TGTGCCAGCAGCTCTGCCACAGGAGCCAATGAGCAGTTCTTC
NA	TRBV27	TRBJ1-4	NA	CASSLKGIIGTNEKLFF	TGTGCCAGCAGTTTAAAGGGAATAATTGGGACTAATGAAAAACTGTTTTTT
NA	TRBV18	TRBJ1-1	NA	CASSPPNFSEAFF	TGTGCCAGCTCACCGCCCAATTTCTCTGAAGCTTTCTTT
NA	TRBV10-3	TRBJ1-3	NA	CAISEDQVSGNTIYF	TGTGCCATCAGTGAGGACCAGGTATCCGGAAACACCATATATTTT
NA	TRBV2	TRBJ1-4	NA	CASSKRQANEKLFF	TGTGCCAGCAGTAAGAGACAGGCTAATGAAAAACTGTTTTTT